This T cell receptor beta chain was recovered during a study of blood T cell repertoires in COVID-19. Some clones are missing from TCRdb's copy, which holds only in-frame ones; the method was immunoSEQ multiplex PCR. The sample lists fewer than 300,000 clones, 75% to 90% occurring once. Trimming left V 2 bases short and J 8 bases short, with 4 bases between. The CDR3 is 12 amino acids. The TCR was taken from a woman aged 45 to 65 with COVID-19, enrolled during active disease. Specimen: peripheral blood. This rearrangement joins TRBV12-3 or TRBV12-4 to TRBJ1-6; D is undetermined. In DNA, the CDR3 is TGTGCCAGCAGTTTACTTGATTCACCCCTCCACTTT. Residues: CASSLLDSPLHF.